This T cell receptor beta chain comes out of a study of shared clonotypes between healthy human individuals. Concerning this clone: Its matching antigen is unknown.

The CDR3 length is 11 residues. The V gene's germline CDR1 is SGHNT and CDR2 YYREEE (reference sequence). V gave up 4 bases and J gave up 9 bases, with 8 bases separating them. Study-level results: Among donors, sharing of clonotypes was expected to be affected by sequencing depth.

The data were produced by immunoSEQ multiplex PCR, yet TCRdb's version contains in-frame clones alone and is incomplete. The sample lists around 1.6 million clones, 95% to 99% occurring once. CD45RA+ naive and CD45RA-negative memory subsets were separated from CD4+ cells. The chain combines TRBV5-4 with TRBJ2-1; D is perhaps TRBD2 (5 bases). The sequence came from a man between 25 and 39 years old in good health. The material sequenced was naive CD4+ T cells sorted from blood. Sample subset: CD45RA+ positively selected. In DNA form, the CDR3 reads TGTGCCAGCAGCCGCGGGTTTGAGCAGTTCTTC. Its protein product is CASSRGFEQFF.